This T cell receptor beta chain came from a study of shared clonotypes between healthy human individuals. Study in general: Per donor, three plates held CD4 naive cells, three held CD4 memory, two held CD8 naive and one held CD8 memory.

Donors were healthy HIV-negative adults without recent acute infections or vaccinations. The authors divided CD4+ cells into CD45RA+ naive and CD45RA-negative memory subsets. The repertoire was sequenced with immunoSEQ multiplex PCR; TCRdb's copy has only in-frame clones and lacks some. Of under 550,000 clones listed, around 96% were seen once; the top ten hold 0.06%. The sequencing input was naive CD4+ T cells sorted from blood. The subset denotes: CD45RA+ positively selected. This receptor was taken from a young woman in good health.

The CDR3 protein is CASSLDSSRSGEQYF. CDR3 DNA: TGTGCCAGCAGCTTGGATTCGAGCCGGAGTGGGGAGCAGTACTTC. The rearrangement links TRBV5-8 to TRBJ2-7; D is ambiguous. V lost 0 bases, J lost 7 bases, and 17 bases lay in between. The CDR3 has 15 residues. Per the germline V gene, CDR1 is SGHTS and CDR2 is YDEGEE.